This T cell receptor beta chain was profiled in a study of post-analysis software for immune sequencing data. Study in general: Relapsing-remitting, secondary progressive and progressive-relapsing courses of multiple sclerosis were included. Study-wide results and caveats: Relative to controls, patients had roughly five TRBV segments at higher frequency, with TRBV5-6, TRBV5-1 and TRBV20-1 among these.

This clonotype is a singleton in its sample. Its specificity is unknown. The library was made from cDNA and included unique molecular identifiers. TCRdb reprocessed the PCR reads with MiXCR, giving one entry per CDR3 protein. The sample carries 820,000 or so distinct CDR3 sequences, roughly half recorded once. Trimming took off 6 bases at V and 11 bases at J, with 17 bases between the two ends. CDR3 length: 12 amino acids. Germline loops: CDR1 MNHEY, CDR2 SMNVEV (reference sequence). Sequencing was done on a sample of blood. The sequence was obtained from a girl between 5 and 17 years old with multiple sclerosis. The chain couples TRBV27 to TRBJ2-7; D may match TRBD1 or TRBD2 (5 bases each). This CDR3 is CASSGGEGREYF. CDR3 sequence (DNA): TGTGCCAGCAGCGGAGGCGAGGGGCGGGAGTACTTC.